This is a list of T cell receptor beta chains from one sample in a study of control samples from healthy donors and cancer patients. Generated by immunoSEQ multiplex PCR, the TCRdb table keeps only in-frame clones and is missing some. The sample lists 190,000 or so clones; approximately 95% were seen once. The material sequenced was blood. These receptor sequences come from a young man in good health. The conserved cysteine and the conserved F or W are not part of the CDR3 here. D genes are given only for firm matches.

D gene | V gene | CDR3 length | CDR3 protein
. | TRBV24-1 | 11 | ATSDSDRVRYT
. | TRBV18 | 13 | ASSPQMSSGNTIY
. | TRBV28 | 10 | ASSPDSNTQY
. | TRBV24-1 | 12 | ATSDAQGSYEQY
. | TRBV6-5 | 12 | ASSRGQNNSPLH
. | TRBV24-1 | 13 | ATSDEGLSTDTQY
. | TRBV5-1 | 11 | ASSFHSGNTIY
. | TRBV2 | 10 | ASSVGFYEQY
. | TRBV28 | 12 | ASHRGGFSYEQY
TRBD2 | TRBV3-1/TRBV3-2 | 14 | ASSRSTSGGANEQF
TRBD1 | TRBV4-2 | 13 | ASSQDGQGRDEQY
TRBD2 | TRBV29-1 | 11 | SVGRTDHYEQY
. | TRBV5-1 | 11 | ASSLTQNEKLF
. | TRBV25-1 | 16 | ASSELRQGGGKSVELF
. | TRBV9 | 12 | ASSVGPGNQPQH
TRBD2 | TRBV18 | 12 | ASSPGGVSYEQY
. | TRBV27 | 11 | ASSLGLGYEQY